The entry below gives a single T cell receptor beta chain sequence along with its context. This sample was included in a study of radiation and T cells in renal cell carcinoma. Time point defined: blood 2 weeks post-SBRT. Stated treatment: 15 Gy SBRT to primary tumor, nephrectomy 4 weeks later. Clones were read by immunoSEQ multiplex PCR, and TCRdb kept only the in-frame ones, dropping some. Of approximately 75,000 clones in the sample, roughly 80% were seen once. This CDR3 comprises 15 residues. The germline gives CDR1 SQVTM, CDR2 ANQGSEA. V gave up 2 bases and J gave up 0 bases, with 12 bases separating them.

V gene TRBV29-1 combines with J gene TRBJ2-3, with no clear D. This receptor was taken from a man in his sixties with renal cell carcinoma. The starting material was blood, obtained from a patient whose treatment included radiotherapy and nephrectomy. Written as DNA, the CDR3 is TGCAGCGTTGAACCCCCCGAAACTAGCACAGATACGCAGTATTTT. The encoded protein is CSVEPPETSTDTQYF.